The 27 T cell receptor beta chains presented below share a single source sample, sequenced in a study of regulatory dendritic cells for organ transplantation. Profiled with immunoSEQ multiplex PCR; TCRdb holds only in-frame clones, not every one. Of more than 35,000 clones in the sample, under 95% were seen once. The sample taken for sequencing was naive CD8+ T cells from blood. The subset is: CD45RA+ naive T cells. The receptors originated from a human donor in good health.

This chain connects TRBV7-9 to TRBJ2-7; no reliable D call. Deletions cut 5 bases from V and 3 bases from J, with 5 bases between. The CDR3 is made up of 11 amino acids. Germline values: CDR1 SEHNR, CDR2 FQNEAQ (reference sequence). CDR3 coding DNA: TGTGCCAGCAGCCGAGACTACGAGCAGTACTTC. It encodes CASSRDYEQYF.

This chain connects TRBV6-5 to TRBJ2-7; D possibly corresponds to TRBD2 (5 bases). This CDR3 is 13 amino acids long. Germline assignment: CDR1 MNHEY and CDR2 SVGAGI. V was shortened by 2 bases and J by 4 bases, with 9 bases between the two germline ends. The CDR3, as DNA: TGTGCCAGCAGTTACCCGGACTCGTACGAGCAGTACTTC. This sequence encodes CASSYPDSYEQYF.

The chain employs TRBV30 and TRBJ2-2; D call uncertain. The CDR3 extends over 13 amino acids. The V and J ends lost 8 bases and 7 bases respectively, with 17 bases between them. Germline lookup yields CDR1 GTSNPN and CDR2 SVGIG (reference sequence). The CDR3 loop is CATTTPIGGELFF. The CDR3 bases are TGTGCCACCACGACACCGATCGGCGGGGAGCTGTTTTTT.

The V gene is TRBV19, the J gene TRBJ2-3; TRBD1 agrees at 8 bases. Unmatched junction bases numbered 5, after V lost 5 bases and J lost 1 base. CDR1 and CDR2 from the germline V gene are LNHDA and SQIVND (reference sequence). The CDR3 runs to 15 residues. The CDR3 is CASSSGQGGTDTQYF. CDR3 coding DNA: TGTGCCAGTAGTTCAGGACAGGGCGGCACAGATACGCAGTATTTT.

This clone was seen once. This chain's CDR3 is CASSQYMAAGGTEAFF. DNA of the CDR3: TGTGCCAGCAGCCAATACATGGCAGCGGGTGGCACTGAAGCTTTCTTT. The chain recombines TRBV4-2 with TRBJ1-1; D remains ambiguous. This CDR3 comprises 16 residues. Trimming took 2 bases from V and 4 from J, leaving 17 bases between them. Germline V gives CDR1 LGHNA, CDR2 YNFKEQ.

This clone was observed once. This chain's CDR3 is CASSQSQAPYNEQFF. As DNA, the CDR3 is TGTGCCAGCAGCCAAAGCCAGGCCCCCTACAATGAGCAGTTCTTC. This chain connects TRBV7-9 to TRBJ2-1; no clear D gene. CDR3 length equals 15 residues. The V gene's germline CDR1 is SEHNR and CDR2 FQNEAQ (reference sequence). Trimming stripped 5 bases from V and 2 bases from J, with 13 bases between. Variable domain in full (rest from reference TRBV7-9 and TRBJ2-1): DTGVSQNPRHKITKRGQNVTFRCDPISEHNRLYWYRQTLGQGPEFLTYFQNEAQLEKSRLLSDRFSAERPKGSFSTLEIQRTEQGDSAMYLCASSQSQAPYNEQFFGPGTRLTVL.

The chain is built from TRBV6-1 and TRBJ2-7; 9 bases map to TRBD2. CDR3 length: 15 residues. V lost 5 bases to trimming and J lost 5 bases; unmatched junction nucleotides: 10. Germline V gives CDR1 MNHNS, CDR2 SASEGT. CDR3 loop: CASSPPSGIGNEQYF. CDR3 coding DNA: TGTGCCAGCAGTCCCCCTAGCGGGATCGGCAACGAGCAGTACTTC.

The V and J genes are TRBV6-1 and TRBJ1-1; D gene unclear. The germline gives CDR1 MNHNS, CDR2 SASEGT. This CDR3 is 11 amino acids long. Trimming took off 6 bases at V and 6 bases at J, with 8 bases between the two ends. The chain's CDR3 is CASRVGAEAFF. CDR3 DNA: TGTGCCAGCAGGGTTGGCGCTGAAGCTTTCTTT.

The chain recombines TRBV15 with TRBJ2-1; 11 bases are shared with TRBD2. In germline, CDR1 is LNHNV, CDR2 YYDKDF (reference sequence). The CDR3 covers 16 residues. V was clipped by 2 bases and J by 4 bases; unmatched bases: 4. The CDR3 nucleotides read TGTGCCACCAGCAGACATAGCGGGAGGGAGTACAATGAGCAGTTCTTC. It codes for CATSRHSGREYNEQFF.

The chain joins TRBV9 to TRBJ1-2, with TRBD1 identical over 7 bases. V lost 0 bases to trimming and J lost 4 bases; unmatched junction nucleotides: 9. This CDR3 spans 16 amino acids. Germline assignment: CDR1 SGDLS and CDR2 YYNGEE. The CDR3 coding sequence is TGTGCCAGCAGCGTAGCGAGGGACAGTAACCCCTATGGCTACACCTTC. Its protein product is CASSVARDSNPYGYTF.

This CDR3 reads CASSLTERAYNEQFF. The CDR3 DNA is TGTGCCAGCAGCTTAACTGAAAGGGCCTACAATGAGCAGTTCTTC. The rearrangement links TRBV7-6 to TRBJ2-1; D not resolved. CDR1 and CDR2 from the germline V gene are SGHVS and FNYEAQ. The CDR3 consists of 15 residues. The V gene lost 2 bases and the J gene lost 2 bases, with 10 bases spanning the gap.

The CDR3 DNA is TGTGCCAGCAGCTTGGGACAGGGGGTCCGGTTCGAGCAGTTCTTC. Protein product: CASSLGQGVRFEQFF. The rearrangement joins TRBV5-8 to TRBJ2-1, with 9 bases that match TRBD1. V was clipped by 0 bases and J by 10 bases; unmatched bases: 8. Germline lookup yields CDR1 SGHTS and CDR2 YDEGEE. The CDR3 sequence is 15 residues long.

This chain uses TRBV11-2 with TRBJ2-5; 9 bases align to TRBD1. V dropped 7 bases and J dropped 5; count of bases not matched to a gene: 17. Germline assignment: CDR1 SGHAT and CDR2 FQNNGV. The CDR3 length is 17 residues. The CDR3 reads CASTKIYPQGAWETQYF. The CDR3 bases are TGTGCCAGCACCAAGATCTATCCACAGGGGGCGTGGGAGACCCAGTACTTC.

The chain links TRBV27 to TRBJ2-7; 7 bases map to TRBD1. CDR3 size: 14 residues. V shed 5 bases and J 4 bases; nucleotides not matched to a gene: 8. The germline gives CDR1 MNHEY, CDR2 SMNVEV (reference sequence). CDR3 nucleotide sequence: TGTGCCAGCAGTACCTGGGACAGTGCTTACGAGCAGTACTTC. It translates to CASSTWDSAYEQYF.

The chain recombines TRBV7-9 with TRBJ1-1, with D possibly being TRBD1 (5 bases). The CDR3 is made up of 15 amino acids. Trimming took off 5 bases at V and 6 bases at J, with 19 bases between the two ends. CDR1 and CDR2 from the germline V gene are SEHNR and FQNEAQ (reference sequence). CDR3 protein: CASSVGDPTIPEAFF. CDR3 nucleotides: TGTGCCAGCAGCGTAGGGGACCCAACGATTCCTGAAGCTTTCTTT. The full variable domain, completed using reference TRBV7-9 and TRBJ1-1, is DTGVSQNPRHKITKRGQNVTFRCDPISEHNRLYWYRQTLGQGPEFLTYFQNEAQLEKSRLLSDRFSAERPKGSFSTLEIQRTEQGDSAMYLCASSVGDPTIPEAFFGQGTRLTVV.

The rearrangement links TRBV19 to TRBJ2-7; no reliable D call. Germline CDR1 LNHDA, CDR2 SQIVND (reference sequence). This CDR3 contains 13 residues. V was cut by 2 bases and J by 6 bases, with 11 bases left in between. The DNA of the CDR3 is TGTGCCAGTAGTATATTTGACTGGGCCGAGCAGTACTTC. Encoded protein: CASSIFDWAEQYF.

The V and J genes are TRBV9 and TRBJ2-5; 13 bases match TRBD2. The tail of the sequence fits TRBJ2-7 better, so the J call may be wrong. Germline V CDR1 and CDR2: SGDLS, YYNGEE. The CDR3 runs to 15 residues. CDR3 nucleotides: TGTGCCAGCAGCGCAGGGACTAGCGGGGCCTACGAGCAGTACTTC. It codes for CASSAGTSGAYEQYF.

V usage is TRBV5-8 and J usage is TRBJ1-5; no clear D gene. Germline lookup yields CDR1 SGHTS and CDR2 YDEGEE. This CDR3 region has 16 residues. Trimming stripped 1 base from V and 0 bases from J, with 11 bases between. DNA for the CDR3: TGTGCCAGCAGCTTGCTAGGCAGACCTAGCAATCAGCCCCAGCATTTT. Protein product: CASSLLGRPSNQPQHF.

The chain couples TRBV9 to TRBJ2-7, with TRBD2 matching 8 bases. The CDR3 is 14 residues long. Germline CDR1 reads SGDLS; CDR2 reads YYNGEE. V lost 3 bases and J lost 4; bases outside the gene matches: 6. The CDR3 region is CASSASGSEYEQYF. The CDR3 nucleotides read TGTGCCAGCAGCGCGAGCGGGAGCGAGTACGAGCAGTACTTC. The full variable domain, its missing parts supplied by reference TRBV9 and TRBJ2-7, is DSGVTQTPKHLITATGQRVTLRCSPRSGDLSVYWYQQSLDQGLQFLIQYYNGEERAKGNILERFSAQQFPDLHSELNLSSLELGDSALYFCASSASGSEYEQYFGPGTRLTVT.

The chain recombines TRBV23-1 with TRBJ1-2; D ambiguous. TRBV23-1 is an open reading frame whose function is uncertain. The V end lost 4 bases, the J end lost 8 bases, and 20 bases lay between the germline ends. The CDR3 length is 15 residues. CDR3 loop: CASSLWDPSCRGYTF. CDR3 bases: TGCGCCAGCAGTCTTTGGGATCCGAGTTGTCGGGGCTACACCTTC.

This clone appeared a single time. This chain joins TRBV6-5 and TRBJ2-5, with 8 bases that match TRBD1. Unmatched junction bases numbered 3, after V lost 5 bases and J lost 1 base. The CDR3 runs to 14 residues. Germline V gene sequence: CDR1 MNHEY, CDR2 SVGAGI. CDR3 region: CASSLGQGQETQYF. In DNA form, the CDR3 reads TGTGCCAGCAGTCTAGGACAGGGCCAAGAGACCCAGTACTTC.

The chain links TRBV9 to TRBJ2-1, with 8 bases aligning to TRBD2. The CDR3 length is 16 residues. V lost 0 bases, J lost 2 bases, and 4 bases stayed unmatched. Per the germline V gene, CDR1 is SGDLS and CDR2 is YYNGEE. The CDR3 protein is CASSVALLAAYNEQFF. The CDR3 coding sequence is TGTGCCAGCAGCGTAGCTTTACTAGCGGCCTACAATGAGCAGTTCTTC.

The rearrangement uses TRBV2 and TRBJ2-7, with D perhaps being TRBD1 or TRBD2 (5 bases each). In germline, CDR1 is SNHLY, CDR2 FYNNEI. The V end was cut by 6 bases, the J end by 5 bases, with 20 bases between. The CDR3 has 15 residues. DNA for the CDR3: TGTGCCAGCAGCCGACCGGGGCTAGGAATAGACGAGCAGTACTTC. This sequence encodes CASSRPGLGIDEQYF.

This chain links TRBV9 with TRBJ1-4; D uncertain. V lost 6 bases, J lost 8 bases, and 8 bases lay in between. The CDR3 is 11 residues long. CDR1 is SGDLS, CDR2 YYNGEE, per germline. The CDR3 sequence: CASKEGEKLFF. The DNA of the CDR3 is TGTGCCAGCAAGGAGGGCGAAAAACTGTTTTTT.

J is TRBJ2-5 and V is TRBV9; D is unresolved. This CDR3 contains 14 residues. Germline loops: CDR1 SGDLS, CDR2 YYNGEE. V gave up 4 bases and J gave up 5 bases, with 15 bases separating them. Here the CDR3 reads CASSSPDGSETQYF. For the CDR3, the DNA is TGTGCCAGCAGCTCTCCCGATGGTTCGGAGACCCAGTACTTC.

The chain carries TRBV7-9 and TRBJ2-4; tentatively, D is TRBD1 (5 bases). This CDR3 is 14 amino acids long. V was clipped by 7 bases and J by 1 base, with 11 bases between them. Germline V gene sequence: CDR1 SEHNR, CDR2 FQNEAQ (reference sequence). CDR3 in DNA: TGTGCCAGCAAAGGGGCTATGGCCAAAAACATTCAGTACTTC. It codes for CASKGAMAKNIQYF.

The rearrangement joins TRBV7-9 to TRBJ2-3, with TRBD2 identical over 7 bases. After removal of 6 bases from V and 4 bases from J, the junction contained 10 bases not matched to a gene. Germline V lookup: CDR1 SEHNR, CDR2 FQNEAQ (reference sequence). This CDR3 spans 15 amino acids. The chain's CDR3 is CASSQAGLWADTQYF. The CDR3 nucleotides are TGTGCCAGCAGTCAAGCGGGACTATGGGCAGATACGCAGTATTTT.